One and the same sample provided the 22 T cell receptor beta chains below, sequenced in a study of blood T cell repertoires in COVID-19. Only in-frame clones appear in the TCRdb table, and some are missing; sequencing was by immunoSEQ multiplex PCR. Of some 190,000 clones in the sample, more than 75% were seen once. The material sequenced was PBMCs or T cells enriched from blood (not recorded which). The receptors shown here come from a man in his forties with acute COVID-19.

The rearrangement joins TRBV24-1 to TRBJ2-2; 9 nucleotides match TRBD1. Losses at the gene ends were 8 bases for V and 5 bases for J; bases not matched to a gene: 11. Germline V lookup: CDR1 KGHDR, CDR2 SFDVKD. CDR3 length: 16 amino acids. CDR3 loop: CATMNPGQGPTGELFF. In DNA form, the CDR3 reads TGTGCCACCATGAACCCGGGACAGGGTCCTACCGGGGAGCTGTTTTTT.

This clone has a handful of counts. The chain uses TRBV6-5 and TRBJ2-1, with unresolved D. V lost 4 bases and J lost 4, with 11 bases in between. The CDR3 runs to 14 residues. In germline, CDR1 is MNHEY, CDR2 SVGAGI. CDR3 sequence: CASSSLSTYNEQFF. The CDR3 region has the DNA TGTGCCAGCAGTTCCCTCTCGACATACAATGAGCAGTTCTTC.

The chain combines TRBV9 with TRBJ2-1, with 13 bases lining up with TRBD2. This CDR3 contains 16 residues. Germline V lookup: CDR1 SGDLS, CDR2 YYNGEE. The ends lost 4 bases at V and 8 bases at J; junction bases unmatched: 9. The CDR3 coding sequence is TGTGCCAGCAGCCCTCTCCTACTAGCGGGAGGGTATGAGCAGTTCTTC. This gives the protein CASSPLLLAGGYEQFF.

CDR3 protein: CASSGLYTDTQYF. Here the CDR3 DNA reads TGTGCCAGCAGTGGACTTTACACAGATACGCAGTATTTT. The chain combines TRBV28 with TRBJ2-3, with D possibly being TRBD2 (5 bases). Trimming removed 5 bases at V and 2 bases at J, with 8 bases between. In germline, CDR1 is MDHEN, CDR2 SYDVKM. This CDR3 spans 13 amino acids. The variable domain in full, with the rest retrieved from reference TRBV28 and TRBJ2-3, is DVKVTQSSRYLVKRTGEKVFLECVQDMDHENMFWYRQDPGLGLRLIYFSYDVKMKEKGDIPEGYSVSREKKERFSLILESASTNQTSMYLCASSGLYTDTQYFGPGTRLTVL.

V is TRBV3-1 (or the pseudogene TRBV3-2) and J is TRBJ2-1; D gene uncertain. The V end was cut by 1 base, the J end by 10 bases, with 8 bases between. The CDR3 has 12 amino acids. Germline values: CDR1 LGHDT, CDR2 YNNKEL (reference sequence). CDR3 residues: CASSQGTGEQFF. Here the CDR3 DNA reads TGTGCCAGCAGCCAAGGTACCGGGGAGCAGTTCTTC.

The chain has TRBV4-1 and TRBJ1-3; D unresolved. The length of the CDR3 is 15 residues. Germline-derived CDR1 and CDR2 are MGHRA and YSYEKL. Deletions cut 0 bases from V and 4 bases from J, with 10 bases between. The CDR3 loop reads CASSQEMPGGNTIYF. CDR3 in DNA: TGCGCCAGCAGCCAAGAGATGCCAGGAGGAAACACCATATATTTT.

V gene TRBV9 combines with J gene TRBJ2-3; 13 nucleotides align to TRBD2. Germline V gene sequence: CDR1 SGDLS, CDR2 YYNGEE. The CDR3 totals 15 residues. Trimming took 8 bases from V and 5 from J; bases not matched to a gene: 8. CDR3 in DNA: TGTGCCAGACCCCTACTAGCGGGAGGGCGAGATACGCAGTATTTT. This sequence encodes CARPLLAGGRDTQYF.

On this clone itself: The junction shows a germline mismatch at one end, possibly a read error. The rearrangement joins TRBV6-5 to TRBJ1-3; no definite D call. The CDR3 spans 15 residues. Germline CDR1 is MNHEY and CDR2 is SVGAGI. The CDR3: CASSHSEAPGNTIYF. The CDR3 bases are TGTGCCAGCAGTCACTCCGAGGCTCCGGGAAACACCATATATTTT.

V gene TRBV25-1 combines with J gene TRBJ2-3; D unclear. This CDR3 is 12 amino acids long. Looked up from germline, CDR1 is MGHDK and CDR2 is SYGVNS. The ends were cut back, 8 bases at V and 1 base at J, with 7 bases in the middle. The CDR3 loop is CASGPGTDTQYF. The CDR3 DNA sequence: TGTGCCAGCGGGCCGGGCACAGATACGCAGTATTTT.

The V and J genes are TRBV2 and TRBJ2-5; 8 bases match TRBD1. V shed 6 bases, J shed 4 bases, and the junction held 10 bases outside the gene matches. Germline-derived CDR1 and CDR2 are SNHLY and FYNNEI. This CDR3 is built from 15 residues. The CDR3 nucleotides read TGTGCCAGCAGCTGGACAGGGATGGAACGAGAGACCCAGTACTTC. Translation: CASSWTGMERETQYF.

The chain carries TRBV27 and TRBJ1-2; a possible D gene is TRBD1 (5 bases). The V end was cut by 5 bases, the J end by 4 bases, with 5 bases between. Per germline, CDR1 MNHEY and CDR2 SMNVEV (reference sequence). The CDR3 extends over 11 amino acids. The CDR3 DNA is TGTGCCAGCAGTCAGGGCTATGGCTACACCTTC. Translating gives CASSQGYGYTF.

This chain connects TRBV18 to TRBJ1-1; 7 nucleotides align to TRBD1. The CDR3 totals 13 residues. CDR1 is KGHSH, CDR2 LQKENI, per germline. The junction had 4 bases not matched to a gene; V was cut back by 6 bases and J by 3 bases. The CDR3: CASSQGVDTEAFF. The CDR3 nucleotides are TGTGCCAGCTCCCAGGGGGTGGACACTGAAGCTTTCTTT.

CDR3 amino acids: CASSLFDTTYNEQFF. CDR3 coding DNA: TGTGCCAGCTCACTGTTCGACACGACCTACAATGAGCAGTTCTTC. V is TRBV18 and J is TRBJ2-1, with unresolved D. CDR1 KGHSH and CDR2 LQKENI come from the germline V gene. Trimming stripped 4 bases from V and 2 bases from J, with 12 bases between. The CDR3 spans 15 residues.

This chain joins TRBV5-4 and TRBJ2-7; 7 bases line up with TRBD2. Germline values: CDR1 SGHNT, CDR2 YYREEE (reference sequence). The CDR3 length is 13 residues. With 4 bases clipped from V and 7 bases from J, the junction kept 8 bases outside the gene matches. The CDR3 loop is CASSTRWGGEQYF. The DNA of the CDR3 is TGTGCCAGCAGCACACGGTGGGGGGGGGAGCAGTACTTC.

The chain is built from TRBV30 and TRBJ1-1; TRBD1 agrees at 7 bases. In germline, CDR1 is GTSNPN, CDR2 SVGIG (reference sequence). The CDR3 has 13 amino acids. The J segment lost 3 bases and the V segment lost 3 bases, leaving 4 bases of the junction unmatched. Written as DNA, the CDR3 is TGTGCCTGGAGGAACCAGGGGGACACTGAAGCTTTCTTT. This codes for CAWRNQGDTEAFF.

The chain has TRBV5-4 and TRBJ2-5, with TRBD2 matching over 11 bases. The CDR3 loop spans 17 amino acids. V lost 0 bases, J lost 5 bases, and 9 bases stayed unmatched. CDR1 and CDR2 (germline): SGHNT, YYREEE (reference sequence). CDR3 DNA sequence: TGTGCCAGCAGCTTGGAACTAGCGGGAGTGCCCTGGGAGACCCAGTACTTC. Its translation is CASSLELAGVPWETQYF.

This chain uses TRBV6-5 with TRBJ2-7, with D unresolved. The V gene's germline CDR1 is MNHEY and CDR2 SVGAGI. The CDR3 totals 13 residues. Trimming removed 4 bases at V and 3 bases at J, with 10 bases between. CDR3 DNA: TGTGCCAGCAGTTTGGCAGCGAACTACGAGCAGTACTTC. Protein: CASSLAANYEQYF.

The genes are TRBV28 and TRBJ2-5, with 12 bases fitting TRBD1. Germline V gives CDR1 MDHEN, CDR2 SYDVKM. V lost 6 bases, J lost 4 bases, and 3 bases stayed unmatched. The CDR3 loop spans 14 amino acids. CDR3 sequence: CASRPGQGAETQYF. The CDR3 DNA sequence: TGTGCCAGCAGACCGGGACAGGGGGCAGAGACCCAGTACTTC. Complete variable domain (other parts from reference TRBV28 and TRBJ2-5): DVKVTQSSRYLVKRTGEKVFLECVQDMDHENMFWYRQDPGLGLRLIYFSYDVKMKEKGDIPEGYSVSREKKERFSLILESASTNQTSMYLCASRPGQGAETQYFGPGTRLLVL.

The CDR3 reads CASSLEPGRGGNTIYF. CDR3 DNA sequence: TGTGCCAGCAGCTTGGAACCGGGCAGGGGAGGAAACACCATATATTTT. The chain joins TRBV5-4 to TRBJ1-3; D may be TRBD1 (6 bases). The germline CDR1 and CDR2 sequences are SGHNT and YYREEE (reference sequence). V lost 0 bases, J lost 4 bases, and 14 bases lay in between. This CDR3 spans 16 amino acids.

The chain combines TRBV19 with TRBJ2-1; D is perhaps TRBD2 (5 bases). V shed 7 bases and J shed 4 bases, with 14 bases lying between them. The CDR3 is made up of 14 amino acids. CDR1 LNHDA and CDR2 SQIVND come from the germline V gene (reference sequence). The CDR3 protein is CASNGGSGYNEQFF. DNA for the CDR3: TGTGCCAGTAACGGCGGGTCGGGTTACAATGAGCAGTTCTTC.

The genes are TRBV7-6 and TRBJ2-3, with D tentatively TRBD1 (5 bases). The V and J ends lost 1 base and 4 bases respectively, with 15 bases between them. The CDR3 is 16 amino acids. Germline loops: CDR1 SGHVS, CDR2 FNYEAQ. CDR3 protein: CASSLVGQGVADTQYF. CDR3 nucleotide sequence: TGTGCCAGCAGCTTAGTGGGCCAGGGTGTGGCAGATACGCAGTATTTT.

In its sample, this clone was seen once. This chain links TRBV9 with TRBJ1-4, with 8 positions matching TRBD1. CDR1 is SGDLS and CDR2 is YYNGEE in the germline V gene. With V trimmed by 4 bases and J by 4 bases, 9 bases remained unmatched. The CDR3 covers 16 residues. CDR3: CASSPGGAGFNEKLFF. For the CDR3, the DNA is TGTGCCAGCAGCCCAGGGGGCGCCGGTTTTAATGAAAAACTGTTTTTT.